The entry below gives a single T cell receptor (beta chain) sequence along with its context. Its antigen remains unknown. V dropped 7 bases and J dropped 2; count of bases not matched to a gene: 7. CDR1 is LNHDA and CDR2 is SQIVND in the germline V gene (reference sequence). There are 15 residues in the CDR3. Time point reported: patch test 1, 2 weeks after DPC sensitization. As for treatment: therapeutic diphenylcyclopropenone sensitization with weekly scalp DPC. The data belong to a study of human T cells and chemical hapten exposure. At the level of the study: Alopecia areata, totalis or universalis affected patients, mainly female. The variation in per-sample TCR yields arose mainly from small differences in pooled library volumes. Whole-study results and caveats: With DPC sensitization, TCRs exceeding 1 in 1000 frequency showed no change.

Original methodology: More than 95,000 TCRs per sample was the median, with a range of 23,224 to 690,600. TCRdb ran MiXCR on the RACE reads and lists one entry per CDR3 protein. TCRdb's processing, not the study's, gives the V and J calls here. The sample consists of about 120,000 distinct CDR3 sequences, 12% of them appearing once. The chain combines TRBV19 with TRBJ1-4, with 7 bases lining up with TRBD1. The sequencing here drew on whole blood, taken in connection with sensitization to the hapten diphenylcyclopropenone (DPC). This sequence originates from a woman between 45 and 65 years old with alopecia areata. Some clones in this sample may be carry-over from other donors' samples. The CDR3 is CASTQGGITNEKLFF. DNA of the CDR3: TGTGCCAGTACCCAGGGGGGTATCACTAATGAAAAACTGTTTTTT.